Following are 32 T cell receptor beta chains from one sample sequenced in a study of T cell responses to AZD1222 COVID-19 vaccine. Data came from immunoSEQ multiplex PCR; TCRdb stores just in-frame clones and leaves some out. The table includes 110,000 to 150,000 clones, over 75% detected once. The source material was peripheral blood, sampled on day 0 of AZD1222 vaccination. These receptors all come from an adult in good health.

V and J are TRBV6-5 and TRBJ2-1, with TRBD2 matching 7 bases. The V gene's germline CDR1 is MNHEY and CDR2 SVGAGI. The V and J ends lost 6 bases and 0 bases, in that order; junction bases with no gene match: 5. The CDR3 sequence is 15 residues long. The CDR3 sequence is CASRGGPVSYNEQFF. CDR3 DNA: TGTGCCAGCAGGGGAGGGCCCGTCTCCTACAATGAGCAGTTCTTC.

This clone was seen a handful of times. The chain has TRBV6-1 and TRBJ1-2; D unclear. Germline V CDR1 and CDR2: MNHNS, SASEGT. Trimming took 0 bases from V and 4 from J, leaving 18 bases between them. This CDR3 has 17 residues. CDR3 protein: CASSEALRQTLGYGYTF. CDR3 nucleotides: TGTGCCAGCAGTGAAGCGCTTCGGCAGACCTTGGGCTATGGCTACACCTTC.

The CDR3 bases are TGTGCCAGCAGCTTACAGGGGGCGGTCACTGAAGCTTTCTTT. It translates to CASSLQGAVTEAFF. The chain has TRBV11-2 and TRBJ1-1; 8 bases are shared with TRBD1. Unmatched junction bases numbered 3, after V lost 2 bases and J lost 4 bases. The CDR3 sequence is 14 residues long. CDR1 is SGHAT and CDR2 is FQNNGV in the germline V gene. The full variable domain, its missing parts supplied by reference TRBV11-2 and TRBJ1-1, is EAGVAQSPRYKIIEKRQSVAFWCNPISGHATLYWYQQILGQGPKLLIQFQNNGVVDDSQLPKDRFSAERLKGVDSTLKIQPAKLEDSAVYLCASSLQGAVTEAFFGQGTRLTVV.

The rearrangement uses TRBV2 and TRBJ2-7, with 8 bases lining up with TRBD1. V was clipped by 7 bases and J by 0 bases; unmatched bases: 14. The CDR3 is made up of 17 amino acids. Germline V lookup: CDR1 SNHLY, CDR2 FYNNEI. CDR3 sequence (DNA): TGTGCCAGCACCTTGGGGACAGGCCGTCTCCTCTCCTACGAGCAGTACTTC. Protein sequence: CASTLGTGRLLSYEQYF.

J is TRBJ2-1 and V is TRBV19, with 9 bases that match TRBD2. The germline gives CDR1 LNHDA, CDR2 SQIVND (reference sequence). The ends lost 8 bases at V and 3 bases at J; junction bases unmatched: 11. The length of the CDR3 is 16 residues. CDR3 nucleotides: TGTGCCAGTCGACCGTTAGCGGGGGCGATCTACAATGAGCAGTTCTTC. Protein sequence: CASRPLAGAIYNEQFF.

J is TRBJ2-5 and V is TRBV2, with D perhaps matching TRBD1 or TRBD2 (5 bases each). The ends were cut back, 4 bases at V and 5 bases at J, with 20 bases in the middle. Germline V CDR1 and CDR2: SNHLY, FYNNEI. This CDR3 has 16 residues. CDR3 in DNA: TGTGCCAGCAGTGGTGTGGGGCTCGGAGGCGAGGAGACCCAGTACTTC. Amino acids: CASSGVGLGGEETQYF. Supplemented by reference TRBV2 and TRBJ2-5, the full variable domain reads EPEVTQTPSHQVTQMGQEVILRCVPISNHLYFYWYRQILGQKVEFLVSFYNNEISEKSEIFDDQFSVERPDGSNFTLKIRSTKLEDSAMYFCASSGVGLGGEETQYFGPGTRLLVL.

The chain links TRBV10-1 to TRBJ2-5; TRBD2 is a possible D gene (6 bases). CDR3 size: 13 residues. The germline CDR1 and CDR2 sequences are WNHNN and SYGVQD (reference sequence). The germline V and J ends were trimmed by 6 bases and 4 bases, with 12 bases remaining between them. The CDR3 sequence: CASSGGRGETQYF. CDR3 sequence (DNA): TGCGCCAGCAGCGGTGGGCGGGGAGAGACCCAGTACTTC.

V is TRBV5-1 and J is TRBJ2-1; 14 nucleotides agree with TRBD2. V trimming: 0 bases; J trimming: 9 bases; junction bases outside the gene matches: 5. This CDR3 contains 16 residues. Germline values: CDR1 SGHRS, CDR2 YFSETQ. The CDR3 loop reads CASSLAGTSGSREQFF. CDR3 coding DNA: TGCGCCAGCAGCTTGGCCGGGACTAGCGGGAGTCGTGAGCAGTTCTTC.

Here the CDR3 reads CASSPFGNEQFF. CDR3 bases: TGTGCCAGCAGTCCCTTCGGCAATGAGCAGTTCTTC. This chain links TRBV27 with TRBJ2-1; no definite D call. Trimming removed 5 bases at V and 6 bases at J, with 8 bases between. This CDR3 is 12 amino acids long. Germline lookup yields CDR1 MNHEY and CDR2 SMNVEV (reference sequence).

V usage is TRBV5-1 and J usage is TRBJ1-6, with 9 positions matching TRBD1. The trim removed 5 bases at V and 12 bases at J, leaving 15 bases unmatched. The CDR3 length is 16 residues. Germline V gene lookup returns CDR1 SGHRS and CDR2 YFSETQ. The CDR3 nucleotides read TGCGCCAGCAGTTGGAGCTCGGGACAGGGAGTCGAACCCCTCCACTTT. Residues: CASSWSSGQGVEPLHF.

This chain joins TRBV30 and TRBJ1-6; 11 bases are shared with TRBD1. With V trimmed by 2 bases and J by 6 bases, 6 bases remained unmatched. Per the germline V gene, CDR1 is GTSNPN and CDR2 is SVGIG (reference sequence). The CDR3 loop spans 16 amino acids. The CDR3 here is CAWSFRTGGFNSPLHF. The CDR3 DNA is TGTGCCTGGAGTTTCCGGACAGGGGGCTTTAATTCACCCCTCCACTTT.

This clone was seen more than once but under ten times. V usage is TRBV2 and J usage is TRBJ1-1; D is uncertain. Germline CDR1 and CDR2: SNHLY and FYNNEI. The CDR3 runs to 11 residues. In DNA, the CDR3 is TGTTCGAGCGGGGATTACACTGAAGCTTTCTTT. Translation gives CSSGDYTEAFF.

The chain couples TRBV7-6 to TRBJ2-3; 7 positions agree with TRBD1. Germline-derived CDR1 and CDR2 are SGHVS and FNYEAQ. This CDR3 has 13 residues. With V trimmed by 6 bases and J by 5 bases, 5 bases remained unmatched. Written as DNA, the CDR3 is TGTGCCAGCAGGCCACAGGGGAGAGATACGCAGTATTTT. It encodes CASRPQGRDTQYF.

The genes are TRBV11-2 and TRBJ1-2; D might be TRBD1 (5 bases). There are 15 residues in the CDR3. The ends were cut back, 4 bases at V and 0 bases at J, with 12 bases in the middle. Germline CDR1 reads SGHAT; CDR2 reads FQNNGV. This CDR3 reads CASSSHRTSNYGYTF. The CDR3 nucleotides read TGTGCCAGCAGCTCCCACAGGACGTCTAACTATGGCTACACCTTC. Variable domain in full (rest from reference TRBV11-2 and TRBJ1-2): EAGVAQSPRYKIIEKRQSVAFWCNPISGHATLYWYQQILGQGPKLLIQFQNNGVVDDSQLPKDRFSAERLKGVDSTLKIQPAKLEDSAVYLCASSSHRTSNYGYTFGSGTRLTVV.

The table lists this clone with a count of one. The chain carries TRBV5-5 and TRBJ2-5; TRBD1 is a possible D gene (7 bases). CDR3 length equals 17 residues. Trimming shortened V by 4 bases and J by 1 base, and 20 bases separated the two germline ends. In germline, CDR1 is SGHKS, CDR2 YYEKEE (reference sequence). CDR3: CASSLRRGQLIQETQYF. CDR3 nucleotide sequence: TGTGCCAGCAGCCTGCGGCGGGGACAGCTGATCCAAGAGACCCAGTACTTC. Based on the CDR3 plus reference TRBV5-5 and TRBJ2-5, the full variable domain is DAGVTQSPTHLIKTRGQQVTLRCSPISGHKSVSWYQQVLGQGPQFIFQYYEKEERGRGNFPDRFSARQFPNYSSELNVNALLLGDSALYLCASSLRRGQLIQETQYFGPGTRLLVL.

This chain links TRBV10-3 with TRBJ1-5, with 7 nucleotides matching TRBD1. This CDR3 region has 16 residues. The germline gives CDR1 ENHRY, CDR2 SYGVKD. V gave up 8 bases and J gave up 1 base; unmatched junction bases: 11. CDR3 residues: CAIAGGPVLSNQPQHF. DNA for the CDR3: TGTGCCATCGCAGGGGGGCCGGTTTTGAGCAATCAGCCCCAGCATTTT.

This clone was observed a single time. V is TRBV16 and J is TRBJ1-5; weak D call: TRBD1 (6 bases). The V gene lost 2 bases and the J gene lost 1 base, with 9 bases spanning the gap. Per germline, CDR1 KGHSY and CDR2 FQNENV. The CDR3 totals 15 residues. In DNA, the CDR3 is TGTGCCAGCAGCCAACCGGGACAAAGCAATCAGCCCCAGCATTTT. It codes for CASSQPGQSNQPQHF.

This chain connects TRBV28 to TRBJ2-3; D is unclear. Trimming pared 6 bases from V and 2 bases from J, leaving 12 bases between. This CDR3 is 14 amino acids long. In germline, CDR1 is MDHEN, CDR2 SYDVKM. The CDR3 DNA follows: TGTGCCAGCAGCTTACCTGGGCTCACAGATACGCAGTATTTT. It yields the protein CASSLPGLTDTQYF.

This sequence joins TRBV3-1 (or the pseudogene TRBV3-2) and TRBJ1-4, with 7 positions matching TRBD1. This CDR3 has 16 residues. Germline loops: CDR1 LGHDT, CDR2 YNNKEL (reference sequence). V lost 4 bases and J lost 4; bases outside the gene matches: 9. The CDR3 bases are TGTGCCAGCAGCCCCCCTCCGGCAGGGGGTAATGAAAAACTGTTTTTT. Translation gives CASSPPPAGGNEKLFF.

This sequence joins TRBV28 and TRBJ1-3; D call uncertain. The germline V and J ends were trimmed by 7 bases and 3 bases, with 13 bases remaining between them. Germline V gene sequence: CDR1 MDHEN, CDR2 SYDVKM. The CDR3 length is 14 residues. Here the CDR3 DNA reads TGTGCCAGCAACGACCGTTTCGATGGAAACACCATATATTTT. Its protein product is CASNDRFDGNTIYF.

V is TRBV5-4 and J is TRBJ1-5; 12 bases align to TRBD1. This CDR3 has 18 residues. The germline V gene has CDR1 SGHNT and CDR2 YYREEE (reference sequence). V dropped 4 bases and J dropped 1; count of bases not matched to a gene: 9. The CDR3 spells CASSNGGQGALSNQPQHF. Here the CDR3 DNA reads TGTGCCAGCAGCAACGGGGGACAGGGGGCGTTGAGCAATCAGCCCCAGCATTTT.

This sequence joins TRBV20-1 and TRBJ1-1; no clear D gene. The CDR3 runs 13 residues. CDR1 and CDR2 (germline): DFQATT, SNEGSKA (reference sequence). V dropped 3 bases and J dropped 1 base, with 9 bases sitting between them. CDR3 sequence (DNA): TGCAGTGCTAGTCATGGTTCGAACACTGAAGCTTTCTTT. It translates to CSASHGSNTEAFF.

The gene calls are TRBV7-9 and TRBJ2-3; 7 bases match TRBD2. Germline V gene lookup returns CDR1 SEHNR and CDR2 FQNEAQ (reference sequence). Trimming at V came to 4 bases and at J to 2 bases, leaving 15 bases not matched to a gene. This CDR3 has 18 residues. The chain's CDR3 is CASSSLVGAGTNTDTQYF. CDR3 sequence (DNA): TGTGCCAGCAGCTCCCTAGTTGGGGCCGGGACTAACACAGATACGCAGTATTTT.

CDR3 in DNA: TGTGCCAGCAGTTTAATGGGTTGGGGCGCGGAAGATACGCAGTATTTT. It codes for CASSLMGWGAEDTQYF. The genes are TRBV28 and TRBJ2-3, with D maybe TRBD1 (5 bases). V lost 2 bases and J 5 bases, leaving 17 bases between the germline ends. This CDR3 spans 16 amino acids. Germline V gene data show CDR1 as MDHEN and CDR2 as SYDVKM.

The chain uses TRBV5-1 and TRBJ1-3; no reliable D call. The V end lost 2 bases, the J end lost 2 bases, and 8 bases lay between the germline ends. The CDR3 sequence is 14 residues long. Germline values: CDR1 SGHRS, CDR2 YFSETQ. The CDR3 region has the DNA TGCGCCAGCAGCTTTAACATGCCTGGAAACACCATATATTTT. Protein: CASSFNMPGNTIYF.

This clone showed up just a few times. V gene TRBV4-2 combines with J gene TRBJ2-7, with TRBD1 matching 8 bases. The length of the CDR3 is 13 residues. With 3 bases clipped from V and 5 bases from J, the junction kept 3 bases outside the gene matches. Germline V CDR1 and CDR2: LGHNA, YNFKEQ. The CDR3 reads CASSQKDRDEQYF. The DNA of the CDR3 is TGTGCCAGCAGCCAGAAGGACAGGGACGAGCAGTACTTC.

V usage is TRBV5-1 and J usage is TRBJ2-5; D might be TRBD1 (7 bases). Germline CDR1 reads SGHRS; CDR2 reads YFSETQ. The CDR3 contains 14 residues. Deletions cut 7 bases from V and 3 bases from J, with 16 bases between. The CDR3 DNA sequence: TGCGCCAGCGCAGGAGGGGGCGCGGAAGAGACCCAGTACTTC. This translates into CASAGGGAEETQYF.

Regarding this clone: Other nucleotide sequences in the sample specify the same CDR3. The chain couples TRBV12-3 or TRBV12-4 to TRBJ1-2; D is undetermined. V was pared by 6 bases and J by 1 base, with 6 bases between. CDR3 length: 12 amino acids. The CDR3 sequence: CASSPGNYGYTF. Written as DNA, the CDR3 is TGTGCCAGCAGCCCCGGTAACTATGGCTACACCTTC.

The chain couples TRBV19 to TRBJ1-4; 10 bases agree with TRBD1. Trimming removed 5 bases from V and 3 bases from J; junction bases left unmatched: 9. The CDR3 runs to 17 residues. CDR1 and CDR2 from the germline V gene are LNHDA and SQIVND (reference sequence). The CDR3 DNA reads TGTGCCAGTAGTCCCGGGACAGGGGAAGGATCTAATGAAAAACTGTTTTTT. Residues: CASSPGTGEGSNEKLFF.

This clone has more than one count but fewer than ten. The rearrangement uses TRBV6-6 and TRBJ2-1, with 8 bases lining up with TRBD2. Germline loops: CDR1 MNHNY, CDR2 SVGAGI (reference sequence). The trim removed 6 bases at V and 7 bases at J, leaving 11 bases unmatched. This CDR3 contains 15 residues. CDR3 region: CASSPTSGARNEQFF. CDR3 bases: TGTGCCAGCAGCCCCACTAGCGGTGCCCGTAATGAGCAGTTCTTC.

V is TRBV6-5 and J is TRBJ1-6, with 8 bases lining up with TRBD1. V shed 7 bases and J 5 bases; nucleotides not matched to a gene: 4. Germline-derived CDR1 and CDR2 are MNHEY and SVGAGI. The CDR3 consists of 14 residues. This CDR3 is CASKLGQDNSPLHF. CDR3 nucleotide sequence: TGTGCCAGCAAGCTGGGACAGGATAATTCACCCCTCCACTTT.

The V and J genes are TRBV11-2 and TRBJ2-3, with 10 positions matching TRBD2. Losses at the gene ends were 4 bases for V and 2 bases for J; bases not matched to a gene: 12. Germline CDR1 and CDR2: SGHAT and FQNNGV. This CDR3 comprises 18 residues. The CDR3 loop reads CASSYTQRGGTNTDTQYF. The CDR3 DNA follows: TGTGCCAGCAGCTACACCCAGCGGGGGGGCACCAACACAGATACGCAGTATTTT.